This T cell receptor beta chain is drawn from a study of human T cells and chemical hapten exposure. Across the whole study: Small pooled library volume differences mainly caused per-sample TCR yield variation. Study observations and caveats: TCRs whose frequency exceeded 1 in 1000 remained the same following DPC sensitization.

Single cDNA molecules in the library carried unique molecular identifiers attached during preparation. As originally analysed: A per-sample median of about 94,000 TCRs was observed, with counts ranging from roughly 23,224 to 700,000. MiXCR was run by TCRdb on the RACE reads, yielding one entry per CDR3 protein. What appears here as the V and J calls and clone size reflects TCRdb's work, not the paper's. The repertoire consists of tens of thousands of distinct CDR3 sequences, with around 8.7% occurring once and the leading ten covering under 2%. CDR3 length equals 12 residues. CDR1 is MNHEY, CDR2 SVGEGT, per germline. V was trimmed by 3 bases and J by 12 bases, leaving 9 bases between them. Regarding time point: healthy volunteer bleed at 6 weeks. Unfractionated whole blood was the source from which total RNA was extracted. Of note for this clonotype: The antigen is undetermined.

Sequencing was done on a sample of whole blood. The chain has TRBV6-2 or TRBV6-3 and TRBJ1-6; D unclear. The TCR comes from a male donor in good health. Some clones in this sample may be carry-over from other donors' samples. CDR3 in amino acids: CASSYKGRPLHF. CDR3 coding DNA: TGTGCCAGCAGTTATAAGGGAAGACCCCTCCACTTT.